What follows is one T cell receptor beta chain and its context. This specimen comes from a study of blood T cells in healthy people across ages. Germline trimming cut 2 bases from V and 0 bases from J; bases unmatched to any gene: 7. Germline CDR1 and CDR2: DFQATT and SNEGSKA (reference sequence). This CDR3 has 15 amino acids. Primers used in a second PCR of roughly 7 to 11 cycles were a sample-barcoded 5' primer and a J-beta primer mix. Tags on each cDNA molecule came from a template-switch adaptor with 12 random nucleotides. Every sample gave at least 2.5 million paired-end reads containing CDR3. Using its own MiXCR run on the 5' RACE reads, TCRdb lists one record per CDR3 protein. Of about 800,000 distinct CDR3 sequences in the sample, 58% were seen once.

The receptor was derived from a man aged 25-45 years in good health. The specimen sequenced was blood. The gene calls are TRBV20-1 and TRBJ2-7, with 7 bases that match TRBD2. This CDR3 reads CSARQTGGGSYEQYF. The CDR3 coding sequence is TGCAGTGCTAGACAAACAGGCGGGGGCTCCTACGAGCAGTACTTC.